This T cell receptor (beta chain) was recovered during a study of control samples from healthy donors and cancer patients (TCRdb year 2020). This clone appeared once. Its antigen is still unknown. No base quality information exists; no much larger clone differs at one position. After removal of 0 bases from V and 0 bases from J, the junction retains 7 bases not matched to a gene. The germline V gene supplies CDR1 SGDLS and CDR2 YYNGEE. The CDR3 runs 18 residues from the cysteine to the phenylalanine. CDR3 DNA only is kept here, 54 bases in frame from base 1. Receptor amplification or capture employed the immunoSEQ multiplex PCR assay. TCRdb retrieved this table from immuneACCESS and kept in-frame rearrangements only. Not all clones are present; in checked studies, unresolved V genes account for under half, and no reason is known for the remainder. For this sample the table gives approximately 170,000 clones, of which roughly 92% were detected only once. The ten largest clones take up 1.3% to 1.5% of the sample.

The clonotype originates from a man aged 25 to 40 in good health. The sample taken for sequencing was blood. The sequence links TRBV9 to TRBJ2-3; a stretch of 10 junction bases matches TRBD2. CDR3 loop: CASSVGLAGGPSTDTQYF. The sequenced DNA is TGTGCCAGCAGCGTAGGTTTAGCGGGAGGTCCCAGCACAGATACGCAGTATTTT.